Listed below are T cell receptor beta chains from one sample, sequenced in a study of shared clonotypes between healthy human individuals. Repertoires were generated with immunoSEQ multiplex PCR, while TCRdb's copy carries only in-frame clones and drops some. This sample has roughly 2 million clones; 85% to 95% occur once, and the top ten carry under 0.15%. What was sequenced was naive CD4+ T cells sorted from blood. The receptors were sampled from a man aged 18 to 30 in good health. Each CDR3 is given without its conserved first and last residue. Only some rows state a clone size, as once, few, many or a class for expanded clones.

j_call	clone_size	v_call	cdr3_aa
TRBJ1-1	.	TRBV18	ASSPRKNTEAF
TRBJ1-1	.	TRBV6-1	ASSEWALFTEAF
TRBJ2-5	.	TRBV4-1	ASSQDIILKRGIYQETQY
TRBJ2-4	.	TRBV28	ASRVSGGVKNIQY
TRBJ1-6	once	TRBV19	ASSEGRLSPLH
TRBJ1-3	.	TRBV27	ASSLSGLNSGNTIY
TRBJ2-5	.	TRBV4-2	ASSQVGLAGGGEETQY
TRBJ2-7	.	TRBV9	ASSAPFYEQY
TRBJ2-5	.	TRBV6-5	ATTLAGGETQY
TRBJ1-6	once	TRBV23-1	ASRGTSVGSPLH
TRBJ1-4	.	TRBV19	ASSRSGAVEGSEKLF
TRBJ1-2	.	TRBV11-2	ASSSDRDNYGYT
TRBJ2-1	.	TRBV5-4	ASSLGTSSSYNEQF
TRBJ1-4	.	TRBV30	AWSANGQGRGT
TRBJ1-6	.	TRBV30	AWSVGVRQGKTAYNSPLH
TRBJ2-7	.	TRBV19	ASSIGQVPYEQY
TRBJ1-1	.	TRBV7-8	ASKTHRPGRTVNTEAF
TRBJ1-4	.	TRBV10-3	AISDRDTNEKLF
TRBJ2-2	.	TRBV10-1	ASNSGQGTGELF
TRBJ2-2	.	TRBV6-5	ASSYVPANTGELF
TRBJ1-2	.	TRBV6-5	ASSSTQDRATYGYT
TRBJ1-2	.	TRBV4-3	ASSQGVGAYGYT
TRBJ1-2	.	TRBV6-1	ASSRDGYNYGYT
TRBJ1-5	.	TRBV10-3	AINPGPGEPQH
TRBJ2-7	.	TRBV6-5	ASSGPGTGDYEQY
TRBJ1-4	.	TRBV5-6	ASSPVRGANEKLF
TRBJ1-6	.	TRBV10-3	AISGTGSSYNSPLH
TRBJ1-2	.	TRBV6-6	ASSYGPDYGYT
TRBJ2-2	.	TRBV2	ASSGTPGPTVPGELF
TRBJ2-3	.	TRBV10-3	AISLRPGGDTQY
TRBJ2-2	.	TRBV12-5	ASGKTGVNTGELF
TRBJ1-1	.	TRBV29-1	SVGRPGNTEAF
TRBJ1-1	.	TRBV6-5	ASSYSRGMRTEAF
TRBJ1-4	.	TRBV10-3	AISRGQENEKLF
TRBJ2-3	.	TRBV6-5	ASSPSGLSTDTQY
TRBJ1-2	.	TRBV6-1	ASSILFEGYT
TRBJ2-5	.	TRBV2	ASRDVQETQY
TRBJ1-1	.	TRBV6-5	ASTSDRAEAF
TRBJ1-4	.	TRBV11-2	ASRASGNEKLF
TRBJ2-7	.	TRBV27	ASSLKLAGGTYEQY
TRBJ1-5	.	TRBV19	ASSIVQEGQPQH
TRBJ1-5	.	TRBV27	ASRRTGEGQPQH
TRBJ1-6	.	TRBV27	ASSSPKSPKMEGSYNSPLH
TRBJ2-3	.	TRBV18	ASSRELADTQY
TRBJ2-3	once	TRBV29-1	SVEQRTPTIAGARDTQY
TRBJ2-1	.	TRBV15	ATSFRGNLEQF
TRBJ2-7	once	TRBV7-2	ASSLAGDLSYEQY
TRBJ2-2	.	TRBV6-6	ASSYSERGTGELF
TRBJ1-5	.	TRBV7-8	ASTLADWQPQH
TRBJ2-5	.	TRBV4-2	ASSQGPWETQY
TRBJ1-1	few	TRBV12-5	ASGLPGTAEAF
TRBJ2-2	.	TRBV10-2	ASLGKGLSTGELF
TRBJ1-2	.	TRBV25-1	ASSSPQGAAA